The sequence of this TCR beta chain was determined in a study of T cell responses to AZD1222 COVID-19 vaccine. The study, taken as a whole, reports: Donors, mostly white British, included more females; clonal diversity was possibly underestimated.

Pooling of second doses given at about 4 or about 12 weeks was done. Libraries were prepared by immunoSEQ multiplex PCR; TCRdb keeps only in-frame clonotypes and omits some of them. Counted here are 80,000 or so clones, more than 90% occurring once; the ten biggest clones make up roughly 4.3%. Remarks on this clone: As yet, its antigen is unknown.

This CDR3 spans 15 amino acids. Trimming left V 2 bases short and J 5 bases short, with 13 bases between. In germline, CDR1 is LNHNV, CDR2 YYDKDF (reference sequence). The chain links TRBV15 to TRBJ1-5, with a weak D call TRBD1 (6 bases). The receptor was derived from an adult who received the AZD1222 COVID-19 vaccine. The sample here was peripheral blood, taken 28 days after the second AZD1222 dose. CDR3 in DNA: TGTGCCACCAGCAGAACAGGGAAGGAGGATCAGCCCCAGCATTTT. It encodes CATSRTGKEDQPQHF.